This TCR beta chain was sequenced during a study of shared clonotypes between healthy human individuals. CD45RO-negative CD8 cells positively selected for CCR7 made up the naive population, which excluded terminally differentiated effector memory CD45RA+ cells. Assay execution took place at the deep level. Sequenced by immunoSEQ multiplex PCR; TCRdb stores in-frame clones only, minus some. The sample carries 700,000 to 950,000 clones, approximately 97% recorded once. What was sequenced was naive CD8+ T cells sorted from blood. The clonotype originates from a man younger than 45 in good health.

CDR3 coding DNA: TGTGCCAGCAGCAGACCAAGACAGGCCTCCCCTGGCGGTAATGAAAAACTGTTTTTT. Translating gives CASSRPRQASPGGNEKLFF. The V gene is TRBV7-9, the J gene TRBJ1-4, with D perhaps TRBD1 (6 bases). The CDR3 contains 19 residues. The germline gives CDR1 SEHNR, CDR2 FQNEAQ (reference sequence). Trimming removed 5 bases at V and 4 bases at J, with 26 bases between.